This entry features one T cell receptor (beta chain) sequence. This record comes from a study of OX40 agonist ivuxolimab in advanced cancers. Some clones are missing from TCRdb's copy, which holds only in-frame ones; the method was immunoSEQ multiplex PCR. The sample lists 43,000 or so clones, roughly 90% occurring once. V was shortened by 2 bases and J by 0 bases, with 2 bases between the two germline ends. The CDR3 length is 13 residues. The germline V gene has CDR1 SGHTA and CDR2 FQGNSA. The clonotype was recovered from an adult with an advanced solid tumor such as melanoma, head and neck, liver or kidney cancer. The chain joins TRBV7-2 to TRBJ1-3; D is uncertain. Here the sequenced sample was CD4+ or CD8+ T cells sorted from blood, taken in a trial of the OX40 agonist ivuxolimab. CDR3 in amino acids: CASSLPSGNTIYF. The CDR3 DNA sequence: TGTGCCAGCAGCTTACCCTCTGGAAACACCATATATTTT.